The 18 T cell receptor beta chains below all came from one sample that was sequenced in a study of monozygotic twins with inflammatory bowel disease. TCRdb reanalyzed the 5' RACE reads and collapses them to one entry per CDR3 protein, without DNA. Across some 150,000 distinct CDR3 sequences, the top ten clones capture around 7.2% of the sample. The specimen sequenced was blood. The receptor source for this set is a human donor with ulcerative colitis or Crohn's disease, or a healthy co-twin of an affected twin (not recorded which).

CDR3: CSVEGQSYEQYF. The rearrangement links TRBV29-1 to TRBJ2-7. Per germline, CDR1 SQVTM and CDR2 ANQGSEA. The CDR3 has 12 residues.

This rearrangement joins TRBV12-3 or TRBV12-4 to TRBJ1-2; TCRdb proposes TRBD1, but this gene call is untestable without DNA. There are 14 residues in the CDR3. The CDR3 here is CASSGGTGAGGYTF.

The chain employs TRBV20-1 and TRBJ2-7; TCRdb selects TRBD1, and the lack of DNA leaves this call unchecked. CDR1 and CDR2 from the germline V gene are DFQATT and SNEGSKA (reference sequence). This CDR3 is 14 amino acids long. The CDR3: CSARSETGSYEQYF.

The CDR3 region is CASSAGTNTEAFF. The genes are TRBV10-2 and TRBJ1-1; TCRdb returns TRBD1, unconfirmable since there is no DNA. Germline V gene data show CDR1 as WSHSY and CDR2 as SAAADI. The CDR3 is 13 residues long.

The genes are TRBV29-1 and TRBJ2-5. Germline V gene data show CDR1 as SQVTM and CDR2 as ANQGSEA. The CDR3 runs to 12 residues. The CDR3 loop is CSVTGLQETQYF.

The chain is built from TRBV5-1 and TRBJ1-2. The CDR3 runs to 15 residues. Germline CDR1 and CDR2: SGHRS and YFSETQ. CDR3: CASSIYRAGNGGYTF.

The chain couples TRBV18 to TRBJ2-5. There are 13 residues in the CDR3. CDR1 is KGHSH, CDR2 LQKENI, per germline. This CDR3 is CASSPTPLETQYF.

The rearrangement links TRBV4-3 to TRBJ2-3; TCRdb's D call of TRBD1 is untestable without DNA. The CDR3 is made up of 16 amino acids. The germline CDR1 and CDR2 sequences are LGHNA and YSLEER. The CDR3 is CASSQDIRGGMNTQYF.

The CDR3 loop reads CASSPPSGRGSYEQYF. The chain is built from TRBV18 and TRBJ2-7; checking the TCRdb D call of TRBD2 is not possible without DNA. The CDR3 extends over 16 amino acids. Germline-derived CDR1 and CDR2 are KGHSH and LQKENI.

The rearrangement links TRBV28 to TRBJ2-7; TCRdb outputs TRBD2, but without DNA this stays unchecked. The germline CDR1 and CDR2 sequences are MDHEN and SYDVKM. The CDR3 has 15 amino acids. CDR3 in amino acids: CASSLSGWTGYEQYF.

The genes are TRBV3-1 and TRBJ1-1; the D gene TCRdb calls, TRBD1, cannot be checked with no DNA. Per the germline V gene, CDR1 is LGHDT and CDR2 is YNNKEL (reference sequence). The CDR3 has 14 amino acids. CDR3 sequence: CATGPGHARTEAFF.

The V call is TRBV2, the J call TRBJ1-2; TCRdb designates TRBD1, a call that cannot be tested without DNA. Germline V lookup: CDR1 SNHLY, CDR2 FYNNEI. This CDR3 contains 13 residues. CDR3 amino acids: CARWDRGGYGYTF.

V gene TRBV5-1 combines with J gene TRBJ2-1; no DNA is available, so the TRBD1 call from TCRdb remains unchecked. Germline CDR1 SGHRS, CDR2 YFSETQ. The CDR3 is 15 residues long. CDR3 sequence reads: CASSLVSPGRDEQFF.

The chain combines TRBV28 with TRBJ2-7; the D call of TRBD1 rests on TCRdb alone, since no DNA is present to check it. Per the germline V gene, CDR1 is MDHEN and CDR2 is SYDVKM. The CDR3 length is 13 residues. CDR3 amino acids: CASWDRAPYEQYF.

The V gene is TRBV6-5, the J gene TRBJ1-2. The CDR3 extends over 16 amino acids. Germline V gene data show CDR1 as MNHEY and CDR2 as SVGAGI. The CDR3 region is CASSYSVSEWGYGYTF.

The chain is built from TRBV5-5 and TRBJ1-1; TCRdb lists TRBD1, though no DNA is available to test this call. The CDR3 loop spans 14 amino acids. Germline V CDR1 and CDR2: SGHKS, YYEKEE (reference sequence). CDR3 protein: CASSWGQGGTEAFF.

Here the CDR3 reads CSALAGTGAYNSPLHF. The gene calls are TRBV20-1 and TRBJ1-6; TCRdb's D call, TRBD1, is unchecked because there is no DNA. Germline V gene data show CDR1 as DFQATT and CDR2 as SNEGSKA (reference sequence). The CDR3 contains 16 residues.

V and J are TRBV24-1 and TRBJ2-3; no DNA is available, so the TRBD2 call from TCRdb remains unchecked. This CDR3 spans 16 amino acids. The germline CDR1 and CDR2 sequences are KGHDR and SFDVKD. The CDR3 protein is CATSGGASIFTDTQYF.